The 14 T cell receptor beta chains below all came from one sample that was sequenced in a study of post-analysis software for immune sequencing data. Unique molecular identifiers were carried by the TCR beta cDNA libraries. TCRdb itself ran the PCR reads through MiXCR, one entry per CDR3 protein. This table holds some 160,000 distinct CDR3 sequences, 35% to 40% found once. Sequencing was performed on blood, taken after autologous hematopoietic stem cell transplantation. All receptors derive from a girl between 10 and 17 years old with multiple sclerosis.

In its sample, this clonotype was seen many times. The gene calls are TRBV6-2 or TRBV6-3 and TRBJ1-2; D is possibly TRBD1 (5 bases). V shed 7 bases and J shed 7 bases, with 13 bases lying between them. Germline V gene lookup returns CDR1 MNHEY and CDR2 SVGEGT. CDR3 length: 12 amino acids. The CDR3 loop reads CASTPGIRGYTF. The CDR3 nucleotides read TGTGCCAGCACCCCAGGGATTCGTGGCTACACCTTC.

The chain uses TRBV3-1 and TRBJ2-3; possibly TRBD2 for D (6 bases). CDR3 size: 16 residues. The germline V gene has CDR1 LGHDT and CDR2 YNNKEL (reference sequence). Trimming shortened V by 4 bases and J by 0 bases, and 14 bases separated the two germline ends. CDR3 sequence: CASSPRISGSTDTQYF. In DNA form, the CDR3 reads TGTGCCAGCAGCCCGAGAATTAGCGGAAGCACAGATACGCAGTATTTT.

This clonotype was counted a few times. The chain employs TRBV3-1 and TRBJ2-3; 9 nucleotides agree with TRBD2. The V and J ends lost 0 bases and 4 bases, in that order; junction bases with no gene match: 8. The CDR3 has 17 amino acids. The V gene's germline CDR1 is LGHDT and CDR2 YNNKEL (reference sequence). The CDR3 reads CASSQEGAGGRADTQYF. In nucleotides, the CDR3 is TGTGCCAGCAGCCAAGAGGGAGCGGGAGGCAGGGCAGATACGCAGTATTTT.

For this clonotype: A read error may produce the germline difference seen at one junction end. V is TRBV15 and J is TRBJ2-1; D is uncertain. This CDR3 comprises 20 residues. The V gene's germline CDR1 is LNHNV and CDR2 YYDKDF (reference sequence). In DNA form, the CDR3 reads TGTGCCACCAGCAGAGATCACGATTTCTTAATTTCGTCGCCTAACAATGAGCGGTTCTTC. Protein sequence: CATSRDHDFLISSPNNERFF.

The chain uses TRBV9 and TRBJ2-2; no definite D call. CDR1 SGDLS and CDR2 YYNGEE come from the germline V gene. The CDR3 totals 13 residues. Trimming took off 0 bases at V and 6 bases at J, with 6 bases between the two ends. The CDR3 DNA follows: TGTGCCAGCAGCGTAGGGGAAGCCGGGGAGCTGTTTTTT. Residues: CASSVGEAGELFF.

J is TRBJ2-1 and V is TRBV9, with TRBD2 matching over 8 bases. After removal of 1 base from V and 4 bases from J, the junction contained 7 bases not matched to a gene. The germline CDR1 and CDR2 sequences are SGDLS and YYNGEE. The CDR3 runs 16 residues. The DNA for the CDR3 is TGTGCCAGCAGCGTACTAGCGGGCGCCGAGTACAATGAGCAGTTCTTC. It encodes CASSVLAGAEYNEQFF.

This chain's CDR3 is CASSLERGSYNEQFF. The CDR3 DNA reads as TGCGCCAGCAGCTTGGAGCGGGGCTCCTACAATGAGCAGTTCTTC. The genes are TRBV5-1 and TRBJ2-1, with TRBD2 identical over 7 bases. This CDR3 region has 15 residues. J was trimmed by 0 bases and V by 0 bases; bases with no gene match: 0. Germline CDR1 and CDR2: SGHRS and YFSETQ.

This clonotype came up once. J is TRBJ1-2 and V is TRBV12-3 or TRBV12-4, with D perhaps TRBD1 (6 bases). The CDR3 loop spans 15 amino acids. Trimming shortened V by 2 bases and J by 1 base, and 11 bases separated the two germline ends. The CDR3: CASSLWTEINYGYTF. The DNA of the CDR3 is TGTGCCAGCAGTTTATGGACAGAGATTAACTATGGCTACACCTTC.

In this sample, this clonotype turned up a few times. The V call is TRBV4-2, the J call TRBJ2-3; D call uncertain. This CDR3 has 14 amino acids. V was trimmed by 0 bases and J by 2 bases, leaving 6 bases between them. Germline CDR1 reads LGHNA; CDR2 reads YNFKEQ. The CDR3: CASSQEGSTDTQYF. CDR3 sequence (DNA): TGTGCCAGCAGCCAAGAAGGGTCCACAGATACGCAGTATTTT.

This clonotype came up many times. J is TRBJ2-7 and V is TRBV12-3 or TRBV12-4, with TRBD2 identical over 12 bases. The V gene end was trimmed by 7 bases and the J gene end by 1 base; junction bases not matched to a gene: 14. This CDR3 comprises 18 residues. CDR3 amino acids: CASTPGGLAGGKSYEQYF. The CDR3 nucleotides are TGTGCCAGCACCCCAGGGGGGCTAGCGGGAGGGAAATCCTACGAGCAGTACTTC.

This clonotype was counted many times. V is TRBV20-1 and J is TRBJ1-4; weak D call: TRBD1 (5 bases). This CDR3 has 13 residues. Germline-derived CDR1 and CDR2 are DFQATT and SNEGSKA (reference sequence). Trimming cost V 6 bases and J 6 bases, with 14 bases left between them. In nucleotides, the CDR3 is TGCAGTGCCCAACCGGGGGGGGATGAAAAACTGTTTTTT. Translation gives CSAQPGGDEKLFF.

V and J are TRBV6-6 and TRBJ1-2, with a possible D match to TRBD1 (5 bases). The CDR3 loop spans 14 amino acids. The V end lost 5 bases, the J end lost 4 bases, and 14 bases lay between the germline ends. Germline V CDR1 and CDR2: MNHNY, SVGAGI (reference sequence). CDR3 residues: CASSRGRRFYGYTF. In DNA form, the CDR3 reads TGTGCCAGCAGTCGGGGACGACGGTTCTATGGCTACACCTTC.

The chain employs TRBV20-1 and TRBJ2-7, with 12 bases that match TRBD2. CDR1 is DFQATT and CDR2 is SNEGSKA in the germline V gene (reference sequence). CDR3 size: 13 residues. CDR3 coding DNA: TGCAGCGTCTGGACTAGCGGGAATGACGAGCAGTACTTC. Its protein is CSVWTSGNDEQYF.

To note about this clonotype: Being one base from a much bigger clone, this may be a read error. V gene TRBV11-2 combines with J gene TRBJ2-1; maybe TRBD1 (5 bases). The CDR3 consists of 11 residues. Per germline, CDR1 SGHAT and CDR2 FQNNGV. Trimming pared 4 bases from V and 13 bases from J, leaving 11 bases between. In DNA, the CDR3 is TGTGCCAGCAGCTATGGGGCCGACCAGTTCTTC. Encoded protein: CASSYGADQFF.